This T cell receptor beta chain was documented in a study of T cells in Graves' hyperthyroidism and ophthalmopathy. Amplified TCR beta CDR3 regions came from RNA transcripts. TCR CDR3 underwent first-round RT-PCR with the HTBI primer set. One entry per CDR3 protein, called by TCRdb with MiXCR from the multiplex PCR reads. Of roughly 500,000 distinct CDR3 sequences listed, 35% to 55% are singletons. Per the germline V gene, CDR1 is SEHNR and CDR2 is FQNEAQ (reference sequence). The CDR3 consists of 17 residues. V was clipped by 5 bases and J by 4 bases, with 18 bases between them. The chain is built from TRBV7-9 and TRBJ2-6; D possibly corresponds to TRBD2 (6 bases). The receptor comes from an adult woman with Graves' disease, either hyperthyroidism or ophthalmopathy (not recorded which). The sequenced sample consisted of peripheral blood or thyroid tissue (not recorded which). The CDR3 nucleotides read TGTGCCAGCAGCCCCACGAGCCGGGGGACCGGGGCCAACGTCCTGACTTTC. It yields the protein CASSPTSRGTGANVLTF.